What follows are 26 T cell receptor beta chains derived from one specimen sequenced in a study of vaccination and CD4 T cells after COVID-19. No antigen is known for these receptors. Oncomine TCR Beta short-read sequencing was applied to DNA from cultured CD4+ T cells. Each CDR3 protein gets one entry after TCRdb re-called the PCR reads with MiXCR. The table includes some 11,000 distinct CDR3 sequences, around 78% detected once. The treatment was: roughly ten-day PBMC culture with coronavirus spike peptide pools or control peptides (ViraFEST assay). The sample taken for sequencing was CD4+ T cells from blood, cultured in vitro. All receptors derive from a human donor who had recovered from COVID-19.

DNA for the CDR3: TGTGCCAGCAGCCTCAAGGGTGACACTGAAGCTTTCTTT. This translates into CASSLKGDTEAFF. The V call is TRBV7-2, the J call TRBJ1-1; D unresolved. Trimming cost V 5 bases and J 3 bases, with 10 bases left between them. Germline values: CDR1 SGHTA, CDR2 FQGNSA. The CDR3 contains 13 residues.

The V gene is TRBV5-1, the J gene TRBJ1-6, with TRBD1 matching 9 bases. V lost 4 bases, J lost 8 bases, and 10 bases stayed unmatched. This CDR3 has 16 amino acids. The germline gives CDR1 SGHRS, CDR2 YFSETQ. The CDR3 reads CASSRGQGYVDSPLHF. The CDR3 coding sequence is TGCGCCAGCAGCCGCGGACAGGGGTATGTTGATTCACCCCTCCACTTT.

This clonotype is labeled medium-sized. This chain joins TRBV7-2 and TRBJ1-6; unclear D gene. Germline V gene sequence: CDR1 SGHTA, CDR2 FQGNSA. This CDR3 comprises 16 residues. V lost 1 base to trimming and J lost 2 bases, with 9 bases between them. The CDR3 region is CASSLVRTPYNSPLHF. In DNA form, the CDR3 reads TGTGCCAGCAGCTTAGTGAGGACCCCCTATAATTCACCCCTCCACTTT.

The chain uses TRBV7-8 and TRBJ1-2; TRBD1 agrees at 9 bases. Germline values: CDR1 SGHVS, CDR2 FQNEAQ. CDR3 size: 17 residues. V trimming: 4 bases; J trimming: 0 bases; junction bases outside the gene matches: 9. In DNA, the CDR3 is TGTGCCAGCAGCTACCGGGACAGGGTATTGGCTAACTATGGCTACACCTTC. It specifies CASSYRDRVLANYGYTF.

CDR3: CATSVGGRDEQYF. Here the CDR3 DNA reads TGTGCCACCAGTGTAGGGGGCAGGGACGAGCAGTACTTC. The chain joins TRBV24-1 to TRBJ2-7, with TRBD1 identical over 7 bases. V trimming: 5 bases; J trimming: 5 bases; junction bases outside the gene matches: 5. Germline values: CDR1 KGHDR, CDR2 SFDVKD. The CDR3 is 13 amino acids.

This CDR3 reads CSAPDSKPRGTQYF. In DNA, the CDR3 is TGCAGTGCCCCGGACAGCAAGCCTCGGGGGACCCAGTACTTC. The J gene is TRBJ2-5, the V gene TRBV20-1; perhaps TRBD1 as D (6 bases). The V and J ends lost 6 bases and 7 bases respectively, with 21 bases between them. From germline, CDR1 is DFQATT and CDR2 SNEGSKA (reference sequence). The CDR3 has 14 amino acids.

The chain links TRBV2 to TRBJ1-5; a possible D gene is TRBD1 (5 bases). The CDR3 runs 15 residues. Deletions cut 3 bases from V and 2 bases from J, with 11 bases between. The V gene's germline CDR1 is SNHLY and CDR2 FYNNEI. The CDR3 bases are TGTGCCAGCAGTGATCAGGGAACGGGCAATCAGCCCCAGCATTTT. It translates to CASSDQGTGNQPQHF.

The CDR3 is CASSFDRNRETQYF. The CDR3 DNA is TGTGCCAGCAGCTTCGACAGAAATCGAGAGACCCAGTACTTC. The rearrangement uses TRBV7-8 and TRBJ2-5, with D possibly TRBD1 on 5 matching bases. CDR3 length equals 14 residues. Trimming pared 3 bases from V and 4 bases from J, leaving 12 bases between. CDR1 is SGHVS and CDR2 is FQNEAQ in the germline V gene.

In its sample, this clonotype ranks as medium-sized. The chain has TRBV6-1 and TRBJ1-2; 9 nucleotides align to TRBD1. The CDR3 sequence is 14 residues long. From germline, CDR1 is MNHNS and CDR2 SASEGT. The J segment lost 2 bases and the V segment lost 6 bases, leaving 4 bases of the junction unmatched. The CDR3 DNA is TGTGCCAGCAGGTGGACAGGGGCGAACTATGGCTACACCTTC. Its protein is CASRWTGANYGYTF.

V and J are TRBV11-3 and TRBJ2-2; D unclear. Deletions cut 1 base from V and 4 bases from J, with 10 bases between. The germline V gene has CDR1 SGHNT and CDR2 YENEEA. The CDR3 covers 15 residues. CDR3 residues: CASSLGATRTGELFF. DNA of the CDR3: TGTGCCAGCAGCTTAGGGGCTACACGCACCGGGGAGCTGTTTTTT.

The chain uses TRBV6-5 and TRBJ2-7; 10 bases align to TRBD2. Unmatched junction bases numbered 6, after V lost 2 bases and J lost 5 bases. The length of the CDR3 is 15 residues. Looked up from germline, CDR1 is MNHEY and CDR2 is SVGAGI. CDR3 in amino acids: CASSYKREGRHEQYF. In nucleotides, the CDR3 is TGTGCCAGCAGTTACAAGCGGGAGGGCCGCCACGAGCAGTACTTC.

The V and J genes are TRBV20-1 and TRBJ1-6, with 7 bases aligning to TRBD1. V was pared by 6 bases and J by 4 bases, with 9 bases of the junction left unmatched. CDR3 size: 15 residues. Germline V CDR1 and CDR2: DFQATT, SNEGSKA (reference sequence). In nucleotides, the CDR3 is TGCAGTGCCCCAGGAGGGACAGCTTATAATTCACCCCTCCACTTT. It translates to CSAPGGTAYNSPLHF.

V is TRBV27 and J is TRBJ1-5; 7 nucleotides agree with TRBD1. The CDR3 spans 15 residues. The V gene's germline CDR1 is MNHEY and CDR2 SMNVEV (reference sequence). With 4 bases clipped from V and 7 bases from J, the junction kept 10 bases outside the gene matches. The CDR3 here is CASSSLSGRGQPQHF. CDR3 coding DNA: TGTGCCAGCAGTTCCCTGAGTGGCAGGGGGCAGCCCCAGCATTTT.

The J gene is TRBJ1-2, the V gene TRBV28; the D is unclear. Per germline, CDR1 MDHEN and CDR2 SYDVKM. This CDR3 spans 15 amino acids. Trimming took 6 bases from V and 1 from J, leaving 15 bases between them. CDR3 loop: CASRIQPALNYGYTF. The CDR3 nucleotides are TGTGCCAGCAGGATTCAACCAGCCCTTAACTATGGCTACACCTTC.

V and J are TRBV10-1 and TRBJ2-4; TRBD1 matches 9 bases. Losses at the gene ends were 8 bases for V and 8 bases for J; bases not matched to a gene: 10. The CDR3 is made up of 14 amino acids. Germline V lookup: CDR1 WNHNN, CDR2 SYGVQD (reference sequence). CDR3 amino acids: CASSEGGQGYIQYF. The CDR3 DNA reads TGCGCCAGCTCTGAGGGGGGACAGGGATACATTCAGTACTTC.

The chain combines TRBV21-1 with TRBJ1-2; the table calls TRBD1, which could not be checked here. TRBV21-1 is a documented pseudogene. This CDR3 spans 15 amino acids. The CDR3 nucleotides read TGTGCCAGCAGCACATTGGCAGGTCCCGGGGACAACTACACCTTC. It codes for CASSTLAGPGDNYTF.

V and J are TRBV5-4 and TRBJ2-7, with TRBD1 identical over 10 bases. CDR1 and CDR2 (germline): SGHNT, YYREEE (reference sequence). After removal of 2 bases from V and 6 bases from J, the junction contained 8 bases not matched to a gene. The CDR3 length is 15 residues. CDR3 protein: CASSFRRQGAGEQYF. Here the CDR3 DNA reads TGTGCCAGCAGCTTTCGGAGACAGGGGGCAGGCGAGCAGTACTTC.

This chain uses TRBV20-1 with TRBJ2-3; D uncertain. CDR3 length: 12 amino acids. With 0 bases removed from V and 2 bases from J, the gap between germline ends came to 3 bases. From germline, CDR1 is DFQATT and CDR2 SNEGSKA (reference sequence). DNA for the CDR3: TGCAGTGCTAGAGATAACACAGATACGCAGTATTTT. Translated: CSARDNTDTQYF.

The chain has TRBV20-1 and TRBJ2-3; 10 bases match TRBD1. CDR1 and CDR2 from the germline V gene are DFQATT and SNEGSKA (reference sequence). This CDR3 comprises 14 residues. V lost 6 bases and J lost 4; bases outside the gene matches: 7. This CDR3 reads CSASGQGYADTQYF. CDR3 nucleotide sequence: TGCAGTGCATCGGGACAGGGGTATGCAGATACGCAGTATTTT.

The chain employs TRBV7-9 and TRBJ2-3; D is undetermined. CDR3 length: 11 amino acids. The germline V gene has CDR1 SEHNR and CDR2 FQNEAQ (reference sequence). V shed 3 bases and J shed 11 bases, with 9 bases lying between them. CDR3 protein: CASSLELGQYF. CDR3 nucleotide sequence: TGTGCCAGCAGCTTGGAGTTGGGGCAGTATTTT.

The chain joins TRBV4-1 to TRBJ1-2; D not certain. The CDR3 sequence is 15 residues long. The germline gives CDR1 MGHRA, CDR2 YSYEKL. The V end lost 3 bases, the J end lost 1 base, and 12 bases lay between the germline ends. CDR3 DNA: TGCGCCAGCAGCCAGGACCATGGTCGTAACTATGGCTACACCTTC. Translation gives CASSQDHGRNYGYTF.

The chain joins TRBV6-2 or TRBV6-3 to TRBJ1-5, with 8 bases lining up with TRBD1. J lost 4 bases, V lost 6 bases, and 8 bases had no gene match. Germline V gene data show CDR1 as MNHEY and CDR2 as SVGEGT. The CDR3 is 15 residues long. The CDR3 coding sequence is TGTGCCAGCAGCCCCCGGGACAGGCTAAATCAGCCCCAGCATTTT. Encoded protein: CASSPRDRLNQPQHF.

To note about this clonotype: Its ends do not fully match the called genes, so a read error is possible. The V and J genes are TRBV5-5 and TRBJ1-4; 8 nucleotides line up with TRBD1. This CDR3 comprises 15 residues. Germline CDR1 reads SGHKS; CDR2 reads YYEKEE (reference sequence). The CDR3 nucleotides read TGTGCCAACAGCCAAGAGGACAGGGCTAATGAAAAACTGTTTTTT. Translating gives CANSQEDRANEKLFF.

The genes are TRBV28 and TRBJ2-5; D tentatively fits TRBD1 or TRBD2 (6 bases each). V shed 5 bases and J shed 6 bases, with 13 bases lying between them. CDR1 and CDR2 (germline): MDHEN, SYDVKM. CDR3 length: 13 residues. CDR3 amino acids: CASSNGGSQTQYF. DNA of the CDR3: TGTGCCAGCAGTAACGGGGGCAGTCAGACCCAGTACTTC.

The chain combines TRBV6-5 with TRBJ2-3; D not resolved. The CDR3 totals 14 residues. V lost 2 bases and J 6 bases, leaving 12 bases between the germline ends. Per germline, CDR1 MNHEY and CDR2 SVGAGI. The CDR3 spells CASSYRVLTDTQYF. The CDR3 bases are TGTGCCAGCAGTTACAGGGTCCTAACGGATACGCAGTATTTT.

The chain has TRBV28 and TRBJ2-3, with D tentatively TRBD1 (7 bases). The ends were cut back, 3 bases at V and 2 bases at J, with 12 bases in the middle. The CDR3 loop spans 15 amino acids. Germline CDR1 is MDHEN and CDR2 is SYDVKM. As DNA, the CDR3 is TGTGCCAGCAGTTTCGCGGGACAGATCACAGATACGCAGTATTTT. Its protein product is CASSFAGQITDTQYF.